This T cell receptor (beta chain) originates from a study of coeliac disease. Whole-study findings and limits: Few TRB amino acid sequences were shared between samples; most were unique.

CDR1 and CDR2 from the germline V gene are MDHEN and SYDVKM. V gave up 8 bases and J gave up 1 base, with 12 bases separating them. CDR3 size: 15 residues. Profiling relied on immunoSEQ multiplex PCR, and the TCRdb table lists in-frame clones only, not all of them. The table has several thousand clones, just under 50% seen once. Details on this clone: Its target is unknown.

The origin of this receptor is a woman aged 65 to 85 with celiac disease. The chain employs TRBV28 and TRBJ2-6; D gene uncertain. Input material: intraepithelial lymphocytes from the gut. The CDR3 region is CASSPPLSGANVLTF. The CDR3 coding sequence is TGTGCCAGCTCCCCCCCACTATCTGGGGCCAACGTCCTGACTTTC. The full variable domain, its missing parts supplied by reference TRBV28 and TRBJ2-6, is DVKVTQSSRYLVKRTGEKVFLECVQDMDHENMFWYRQDPGLGLRLIYFSYDVKMKEKGDIPEGYSVSREKKERFSLILESASTNQTSMYLCASSPPLSGANVLTFGAGSRLTVL.